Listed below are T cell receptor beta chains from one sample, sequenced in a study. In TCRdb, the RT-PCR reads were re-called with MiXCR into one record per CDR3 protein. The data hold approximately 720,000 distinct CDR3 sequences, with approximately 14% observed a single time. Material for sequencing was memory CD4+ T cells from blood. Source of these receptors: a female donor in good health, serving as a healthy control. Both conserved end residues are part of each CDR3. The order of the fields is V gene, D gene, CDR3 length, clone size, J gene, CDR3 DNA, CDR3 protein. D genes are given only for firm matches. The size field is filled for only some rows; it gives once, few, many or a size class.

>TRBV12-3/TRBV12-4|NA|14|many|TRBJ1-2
TGTGCCAGCAGTCCACAAAATCCTAACTATGGCTACACCTTC
CASSPQNPNYGYTF
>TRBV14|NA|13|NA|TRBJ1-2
TGTGCCAGCAGCCAAGGGACAGCCTATGGCTACACCTTC
CASSQGTAYGYTF
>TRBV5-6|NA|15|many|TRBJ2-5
TGTGCCAGCAGCTTGCCTACGGTTCTTCAAGAGACCCAGTACTTC
CASSLPTVLQETQYF
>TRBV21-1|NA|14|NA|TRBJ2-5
TGTGCCTCCCAGACCGGGATTTTCCAAGAGACCCAGTACTTC
CASQTGIFQETQYF
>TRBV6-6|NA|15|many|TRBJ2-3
TGTGCCAGCAGTTACGGGGGACAAAGCACAGATACGCAGTATTTT
CASSYGGQSTDTQYF
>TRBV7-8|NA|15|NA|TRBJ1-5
TGTGCCAGCAGCTTAGCCGGGCACGGCAATCAGCCCCAGCATTTT
CASSLAGHGNQPQHF
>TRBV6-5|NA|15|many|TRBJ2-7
TGTGCCAGCAGCGATAGCCCCCATGGGCCGTACGAGCAGTACTTC
CASSDSPHGPYEQYF
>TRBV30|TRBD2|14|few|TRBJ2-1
TGTGCCTGGGGGACTAGCGGGAGCTACAATGAGCAGTTCTTC
CAWGTSGSYNEQFF
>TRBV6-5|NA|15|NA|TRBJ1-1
TGTGCCAGCAGTTACGGGGGGACCGTGAACACTGAAGCTTTCTTT
CASSYGGTVNTEAFF
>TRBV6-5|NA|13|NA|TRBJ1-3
TGTGCCAGCACCTCGTCTGTAGGAAACACCATATATTTT
CASTSSVGNTIYF
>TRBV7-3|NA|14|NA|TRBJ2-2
TGTGCCAGCAGCTTAAATAAAGACACCGGGGAGCTGTTTTTT
CASSLNKDTGELFF
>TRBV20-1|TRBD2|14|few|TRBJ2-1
TGCAGTGCTAAATCTAGCGGGAGTACCTATGAGCAGTTCTTC
CSAKSSGSTYEQFF
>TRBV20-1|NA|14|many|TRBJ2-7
TGCAGTGCTGATCCGGGATCTCTCTCCTACGAGCAGTACTTC
CSADPGSLSYEQYF
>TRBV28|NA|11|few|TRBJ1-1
TGTGCCAGCACAAAACTTGTAGAAGCTTTCTTT
CASTKLVEAFF
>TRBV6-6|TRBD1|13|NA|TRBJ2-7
TGTGCCAGCAGGAGACAGGGGGCTGGCGAGCAGTACTTC
CASRRQGAGEQYF
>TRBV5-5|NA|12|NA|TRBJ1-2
TGTGCCAGCAGCCAGGACGTCCAGGGCTACACCTTC
CASSQDVQGYTF
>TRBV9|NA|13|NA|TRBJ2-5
TGTGCCAGCAGCGCCGACTTCCAAGAGACCCAGTACTTC
CASSADFQETQYF
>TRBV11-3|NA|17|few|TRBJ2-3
TGTGCCAGCAGCTTGGGGACAAACCTGGGGGGCACAGATACGCAGTATTTT
CASSLGTNLGGTDTQYF
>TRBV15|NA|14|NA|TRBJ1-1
TGTGCCACCAGCCCCAGGGCGGGGATCACTGAAGCTTTCTTT
CATSPRAGITEAFF
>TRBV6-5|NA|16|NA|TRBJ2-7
TGTGCCAGCAGTTACCTTTACAGGGATAATTCCTACGAGCAGTACTTC
CASSYLYRDNSYEQYF
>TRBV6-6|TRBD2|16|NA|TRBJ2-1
TGTGCCAGCAGAGACCGTAGCGGGGCGGGGGACAATGAGCAGTTCTTC
CASRDRSGAGDNEQFF
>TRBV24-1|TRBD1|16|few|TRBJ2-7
TGTGCCACCAGTGATCGGGGACAGGGTGAGATCGGCGAGCAGTACTTC
CATSDRGQGEIGEQYF
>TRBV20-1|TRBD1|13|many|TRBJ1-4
TGCAGTGCCCCGACAGGGACTACCGAAAAACTGTTTTTT
CSAPTGTTEKLFF
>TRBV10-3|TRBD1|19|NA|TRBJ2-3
TGTGCCACCTACCTAACCGGGACAGGAACACCTCCGAGCACAGATACGCGGTATTTT
CATYLTGTGTPPSTDTRYF
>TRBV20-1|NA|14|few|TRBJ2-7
TGCAGTGCTAGAGATTGGTCGGGAAACTACGAGCAGTACTTC
CSARDWSGNYEQYF
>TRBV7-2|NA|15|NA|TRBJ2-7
TGTGCCAGCAGCTTATTCGCAGGTGGTGGGTACGAGCAGTACTTC
CASSLFAGGGYEQYF
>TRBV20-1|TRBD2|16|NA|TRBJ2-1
TGCAGTGCTAGAGGGGGGACTAGCGGCCTCTCCTATGAGCAGTTCTTC
CSARGGTSGLSYEQFF
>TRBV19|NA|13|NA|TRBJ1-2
TGTGCCAGTAATCTCGACGGAATCTATGGCTACACCTTC
CASNLDGIYGYTF
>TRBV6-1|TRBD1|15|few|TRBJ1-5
TGTGCCAGCATTCTCAGGACAGGGCATAATCAGCCCCAGCATTTT
CASILRTGHNQPQHF
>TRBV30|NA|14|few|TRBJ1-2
TGTGCCTGGAGAAGAACCCCAGGGGTCTATGGCTACACCTTC
CAWRRTPGVYGYTF
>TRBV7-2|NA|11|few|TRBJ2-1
TGTGCCAGCAGCCCCAACATTGAGCAGTTCTTC
CASSPNIEQFF
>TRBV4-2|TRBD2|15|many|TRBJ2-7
TGTGCCAGCAGCCAAAATCTAGCGGGGAGCTACGAGCAGTACTTC
CASSQNLAGSYEQYF
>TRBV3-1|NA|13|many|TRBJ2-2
TGTGCCAGCAGCCCCCGGGCGACCGGGGAGCTGTTTTTT
CASSPRATGELFF
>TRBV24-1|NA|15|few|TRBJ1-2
TGTGCCACCAGTGGTTCTGGGGGGCCTAACTATGGCTACACCTTC
CATSGSGGPNYGYTF
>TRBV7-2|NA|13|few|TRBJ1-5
TGTGCCAGCAGCTCACTAGACGGACAGCCCCAGCATTTT
CASSSLDGQPQHF
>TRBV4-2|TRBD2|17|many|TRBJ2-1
TGTGCCAGCAGCCAAGATCTTGCGGGAGGATTCGTCAATGAGCAGTTCTTC
CASSQDLAGGFVNEQFF
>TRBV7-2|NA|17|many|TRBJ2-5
TGTGCCAGCAGCTTCCTCCCTACTTCACCCCGAGGGGAGACCCAGTACTTC
CASSFLPTSPRGETQYF
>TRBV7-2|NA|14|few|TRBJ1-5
TGTGCCAGCAGCGGAAATTTGGGCAATCAGCCCCAGCATTTT
CASSGNLGNQPQHF
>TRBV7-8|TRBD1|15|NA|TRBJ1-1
TGTGCCAGCAGCCCCGGGACAGGGGGAAGGTCTGAAGCTTTCTTT
CASSPGTGGRSEAFF
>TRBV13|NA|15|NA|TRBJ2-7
TGTGCCAGCAGCTTAGGTCTGACAACCATCAACGAGCAGTACTTC
CASSLGLTTINEQYF
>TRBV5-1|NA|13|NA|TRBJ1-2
TGCGCCAGCAGCTGGAACTTAATGGGAGGCTACACCTTC
CASSWNLMGGYTF
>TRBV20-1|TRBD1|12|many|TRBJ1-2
TGCAGTGCTCGGGACAGGATATGGGGCTACACCTTC
CSARDRIWGYTF
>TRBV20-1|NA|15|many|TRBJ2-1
TGCAGTGCGGGGACTCTGGGGGACTCCTACAATGAGCAGTTCTTC
CSAGTLGDSYNEQFF
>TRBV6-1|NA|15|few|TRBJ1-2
TGTGCCAGCAAGTCGGGGCAGGAGGACCCTTATGGCTACACCTTC
CASKSGQEDPYGYTF
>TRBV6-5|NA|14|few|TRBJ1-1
TGTGCCAGCAGTTACTCGAGTATAATTGCTGAAGCTTTCTTT
CASSYSSIIAEAFF
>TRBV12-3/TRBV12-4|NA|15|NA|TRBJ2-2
TGTGCCAGCAGGGCGGGCAGCACGAACACCGGGGAGCTGTTTTTT
CASRAGSTNTGELFF
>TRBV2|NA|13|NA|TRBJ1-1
TGTGCCAGCAGTGGAGGACAGCTCACTGAAGCTTTCTTT
CASSGGQLTEAFF
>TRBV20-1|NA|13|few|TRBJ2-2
TGCAGTGCCAGGTCTGGGGGCGTCGGGGAGCTGTTTTTT
CSARSGGVGELFF
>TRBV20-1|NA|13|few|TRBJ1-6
TGCAGTGCTAGAGCCGTTCGACAGTCACCCCTCCACTTT
CSARAVRQSPLHF
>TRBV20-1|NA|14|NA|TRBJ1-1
TGCAGTGCTAGAGATTGGGGGGCAGTTAGTGAAGCTTTCTTT
CSARDWGAVSEAFF
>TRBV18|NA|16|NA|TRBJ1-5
TGTGCCAGCTCACCCCAGAGTCCAGGGGGCAATCAGCCCCAGCATTTT
CASSPQSPGGNQPQHF
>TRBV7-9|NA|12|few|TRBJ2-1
TGTGCCAGCAGCTACCGGGACACGGCGCAGTTCTTC
CASSYRDTAQFF